In this sample, the clone carrying this T cell receptor (beta chain) turned up a few times. Multiplex PCR with BIOMED2 TRB-A/B primer pools amplified TRB rearrangements. Each CDR3 protein gets one entry after TCRdb re-called the multiplex PCR reads with MiXCR. The profile shows approximately 6,700 distinct CDR3 sequences, 30% to 35% of them singletons. This sample was taken from a study of T and B cells in COVID-19 patients. Study overall: Of around 21 active-infection patients, approximately twelve were critically ill with mechanical ventilation or extracorporeal membrane oxygenation. In the active-infection cohort, about 90% of the roughly 20 patients had comorbidities linked to unfavorable COVID-19 outcome.

Blood genomic DNA input for TRB amplification was about 240-550 ng. The J segment lost 8 bases and the V segment lost 5 bases, leaving 6 bases of the junction unmatched. The germline V gene encodes CDR1 SGHTA and CDR2 FQGNSA. The CDR3 runs 14 residues. V gene TRBV7-2 combines with J gene TRBJ1-2; 12 bases line up with TRBD1. The receptor's source is a human donor with active COVID-19. The sample comprised blood. In DNA, the CDR3 is TGTGCCAGCAGCCAACCCGGGACAGGGGGCGGCTACACCTTC. It codes for CASSQPGTGGGYTF.